The 27 T cell receptor beta chains below come from one sample, sequenced in a study of blood T cell repertoires in COVID-19. TCRdb's copy holds only in-frame clones and misses some; the assay was immunoSEQ multiplex PCR. The data hold 200,000 or so clones, with roughly nine tenths observed a single time. What was sequenced was peripheral blood. The receptor source for this set is a man aged 70 or older with active or convalescent COVID-19.

This rearrangement joins TRBV2 to TRBJ2-1; 8 nucleotides match TRBD1. Unmatched junction bases numbered 16, after V lost 2 bases and J lost 7 bases. Germline-derived CDR1 and CDR2 are SNHLY and FYNNEI. The CDR3 covers 18 residues. The chain's CDR3 is CASSETLSRDRIQNEQFF. DNA for the CDR3: TGTGCCAGCAGTGAAACTCTTTCCCGGGACAGGATCCAAAATGAGCAGTTCTTC.

V and J are TRBV7-9 and TRBJ1-2, with D possibly being TRBD1 (5 bases). The CDR3 loop spans 16 amino acids. Germline CDR1 reads SEHNR; CDR2 reads FQNEAQ (reference sequence). V was clipped by 6 bases and J by 0 bases, with 17 bases between them. CDR3 sequence (DNA): TGTGCCAGCAGACCGGGGGTCGAGAATACTAACTATGGCTACACCTTC. Translation: CASRPGVENTNYGYTF.

The gene calls are TRBV6-6 and TRBJ1-5; D possibly corresponds to TRBD1 (6 bases). The CDR3 runs 16 residues. V lost 6 bases and J lost 0, with 15 bases in between. Per germline, CDR1 MNHNY and CDR2 SVGAGI (reference sequence). The DNA for the CDR3 is TGTGCCAGCAGCCATCTCAGGGGTTATAGCAATCAGCCCCAGCATTTT. This encodes CASSHLRGYSNQPQHF.

The chain combines TRBV19 with TRBJ1-3; TRBD1 matches at 8 bases. The CDR3 runs to 17 residues. The germline V gene has CDR1 LNHDA and CDR2 SQIVND (reference sequence). V lost 11 bases to trimming and J lost 0 bases; unmatched junction nucleotides: 15. The CDR3 sequence is CASKPYQGANSGNTIYF. As DNA, the CDR3 is TGTGCCTCGAAGCCATACCAGGGGGCGAACTCTGGAAACACCATATATTTT. Looking up the rest from reference TRBV19 and TRBJ1-3 gives the full variable domain: DGGITQSPKYLFRKEGQNVTLSCEQNLNHDAMYWYRQDPGQGLRLIYYSQIVNDFQKGDIAEGYSVSREKKESFPLTVTSAQKNPTAFYLCASKPYQGANSGNTIYFGEGSWLTVV.

V is TRBV6-5 and J is TRBJ1-1; a possible D gene is TRBD1 (6 bases). The germline gives CDR1 MNHEY, CDR2 SVGAGI. This CDR3 has 15 amino acids. V was shortened by 6 bases and J by 5 bases, with 19 bases between the two germline ends. DNA of the CDR3: TGTGCCAGCAGCCCCCTGGCAGGGGCGGTTACTGAAGCTTTCTTT. Its translation is CASSPLAGAVTEAFF.

This chain links TRBV10-3 with TRBJ2-7; D gene uncertain. V was pared by 3 bases and J by 2 bases, with 5 bases between. CDR3 length equals 12 residues. The V gene's germline CDR1 is ENHRY and CDR2 SYGVKD. CDR3 residues: CAISEQAYEQYF. Here the CDR3 DNA reads TGTGCCATCAGTGAACAAGCCTACGAGCAGTACTTC.

This chain joins TRBV7-2 and TRBJ2-1, with TRBD1 matching over 7 bases. This CDR3 region has 14 residues. Trimming removed 6 bases from V and 8 bases from J; junction bases left unmatched: 10. Germline CDR1 reads SGHTA; CDR2 reads FQGNSA. CDR3 bases: TGTGCCAGCAGTGAAATTCACAGGGGTCATGAGCAGTTCTTC. Translating gives CASSEIHRGHEQFF.

The chain recombines TRBV11-3 with TRBJ2-2; 8 nucleotides line up with TRBD1. Germline V CDR1 and CDR2: SGHNT, YENEEA. The V segment lost 5 bases and the J segment 1 base; nucleotides outside the gene matches: 3. The CDR3 has 15 residues. The CDR3 is CASSAGQGNTGELFF. DNA of the CDR3: TGTGCCAGCAGCGCCGGACAGGGGAACACCGGGGAGCTGTTTTTT.

CDR3 residues: CASSYGPGGNQPQHF. The CDR3 bases are TGTGCCAGCAGTTACGGGCCAGGGGGCAATCAGCCCCAGCATTTT. The chain uses TRBV6-2 or TRBV6-3 and TRBJ1-5; tentative D call: TRBD1 (6 bases). V was pared by 2 bases and J by 2 bases, with 10 bases between. The germline V gene encodes CDR1 MNHEY and CDR2 SVGEGT. This CDR3 region has 15 residues.

The V and J genes are TRBV4-1 and TRBJ1-1; tentative D call: TRBD1 (5 bases). V shed 0 bases and J shed 7 bases, with 15 bases lying between them. Germline loops: CDR1 MGHRA, CDR2 YSYEKL. This CDR3 contains 15 residues. CDR3 amino acids: CASSQDSGTGLEAFF. CDR3 sequence (DNA): TGCGCCAGCAGCCAAGATTCAGGTACAGGCCTTGAAGCTTTCTTT.

The V and J genes are TRBV7-8 and TRBJ2-1; 9 positions match TRBD1. Germline loops: CDR1 SGHVS, CDR2 FQNEAQ. Trimming cost V 1 base and J 5 bases; bases outside gene matches: 3. The CDR3 has 15 residues. CDR3 loop: CASSLGDRANNEQFF. CDR3 bases: TGTGCCAGCAGCTTAGGGGACAGGGCGAACAATGAGCAGTTCTTC. Full variable domain (missing parts from reference TRBV7-8 and TRBJ2-1): GAGVSQSPRYKVAKRGQDVALRCDPISGHVSLFWYQQALGQGPEFLTYFQNEAQLDKSGLPSDRFFAERPEGSVSTLKIQRTQQEDSAVYLCASSLGDRANNEQFFGPGTRLTVL.

This clone appeared a few times. This chain links TRBV30 with TRBJ2-7, with TRBD2 as a possible D gene (6 bases). V gave up 1 base and J gave up 5 bases, with 12 bases separating them. CDR1 and CDR2 (germline): GTSNPN, SVGIG (reference sequence). There are 13 residues in the CDR3. The CDR3 loop is CAWSGLVPDEQYF. Written as DNA, the CDR3 is TGTGCCTGGAGTGGACTAGTTCCAGACGAGCAGTACTTC.

The chain uses TRBV27 and TRBJ2-1, with no clear D. This CDR3 contains 14 residues. Germline loops: CDR1 MNHEY, CDR2 SMNVEV (reference sequence). V dropped 4 bases and J dropped 3 bases, with 10 bases sitting between them. The DNA for the CDR3 is TGTGCCAGCAGTTCCCGAGGATACTACAATGAGCAGTTCTTC. It translates to CASSSRGYYNEQFF.

CDR3 residues: CASSLDGDRDQPQHF. CDR3 in DNA: TGTGCCAGCAGCTTAGATGGGGACAGAGATCAGCCCCAGCATTTT. The V and J genes are TRBV7-9 and TRBJ1-5, with TRBD1 matching 7 bases. V dropped 1 base and J dropped 5; count of bases not matched to a gene: 5. This CDR3 has 15 amino acids. Germline CDR1 and CDR2: SEHNR and FQNEAQ (reference sequence).

The rearrangement uses TRBV11-2 and TRBJ2-2; TRBD2 matches at 15 bases. The V segment lost 2 bases and the J segment 2 bases; nucleotides outside the gene matches: 6. The CDR3 runs to 19 residues. The germline CDR1 and CDR2 sequences are SGHAT and FQNNGV. The CDR3: CASSLRGLAGGPNTGELFF. In nucleotides, the CDR3 is TGTGCCAGCAGCTTACGAGGACTAGCGGGGGGGCCCAACACCGGGGAGCTGTTTTTT.

This clone is labeled as medium-sized. The chain couples TRBV15 to TRBJ2-5; 10 nucleotides line up with TRBD1. The ends lost 3 bases at V and 3 bases at J; junction bases unmatched: 4. The germline CDR1 and CDR2 sequences are LNHNV and YYDKDF (reference sequence). The CDR3 has 15 amino acids. CDR3 amino acids: CATSRRTGGEETQYF. CDR3 DNA sequence: TGTGCCACCAGCAGGAGGACAGGGGGGGAAGAGACCCAGTACTTC.

The CDR3 reads CASSSFLYEQYF. The CDR3 DNA follows: TGTGCCAGCAGCTCCTTTCTCTACGAGCAGTACTTC. The chain combines TRBV11-2 with TRBJ2-7; no clear D gene. Germline loops: CDR1 SGHAT, CDR2 FQNNGV. The CDR3 runs 12 residues. V gave up 4 bases and J gave up 3 bases, with 7 bases separating them.

This clone was counted a few times. The chain carries TRBV2 and TRBJ1-2, with TRBD1 as a possible D gene (6 bases). With 6 bases removed from V and 8 bases from J, the gap between germline ends came to 13 bases. Germline-derived CDR1 and CDR2 are SNHLY and FYNNEI. This CDR3 has 12 amino acids. The CDR3 loop is CASSAGVRGYTF. CDR3 nucleotides: TGTGCCAGCAGCGCAGGGGTCCGGGGCTACACCTTC.

Turning to this clone: Other DNA sequences in this sample translate to the same CDR3. The chain uses TRBV7-2 and TRBJ2-7, with TRBD2 identical over 11 bases. The V gene end was trimmed by 5 bases and the J gene end by 2 bases; junction bases not matched to a gene: 2. The CDR3 is made up of 14 amino acids. Germline CDR1 is SGHTA and CDR2 is FQGNSA. CDR3 sequence: CASSVSGGAYEQYF. CDR3 in DNA: TGTGCCAGCAGCGTTAGCGGGGGGGCCTACGAGCAGTACTTC.

This chain links TRBV7-2 with TRBJ1-5; possibly TRBD1 for D (5 bases). The CDR3 length is 13 residues. From germline, CDR1 is SGHTA and CDR2 FQGNSA. V lost 5 bases and J lost 3, with 8 bases in between. CDR3 nucleotide sequence: TGTGCCAGCAGCCGGGGGAACAATCAGCCCCAGCATTTT. Translation: CASSRGNNQPQHF.

The chain uses TRBV5-6 and TRBJ2-7, with 11 bases lining up with TRBD1. Germline CDR1 is SGHDT and CDR2 is YYEEEE. V lost 4 bases, J lost 2 bases, and 5 bases stayed unmatched. The CDR3 loop spans 15 amino acids. CDR3 amino acids: CASSAGTGGPYEQYF. The CDR3 coding sequence is TGTGCCAGCAGCGCCGGGACAGGGGGGCCCTACGAGCAGTACTTC.

This chain uses TRBV18 with TRBJ1-6; possibly TRBD1 for D (5 bases). The V end lost 3 bases, the J end lost 7 bases, and 13 bases lay between the germline ends. Germline assignment: CDR1 KGHSH and CDR2 LQKENI. The CDR3 loop spans 15 amino acids. CDR3 region: CASSPAGNENSPLHF. For the CDR3, the DNA is TGTGCCAGCTCACCCGCAGGGAATGAGAATTCACCCCTCCACTTT.

The gene calls are TRBV5-7 and TRBJ1-5, with 11 bases that match TRBD1. TRBV5-7 has ORF status, its function being uncertain. The ends lost 2 bases at V and 2 bases at J; junction bases unmatched: 6. CDR3 size: 17 residues. The CDR3 nucleotides read TGTGCCAGCAGCTTCGGGACAGGGGGAAAGTGCAATCAGCCCCAGCATTTT. Translated: CASSFGTGGKCNQPQHF.

The V and J genes are TRBV19 and TRBJ1-1, with 11 bases lining up with TRBD1. Trimming took 6 bases from V and 6 from J; bases not matched to a gene: 3. Per germline, CDR1 LNHDA and CDR2 SQIVND (reference sequence). This CDR3 has 13 amino acids. CDR3 DNA: TGTGCCAGTAGGCGGGGACAGGGGGCTGAAGCTTTCTTT. It specifies CASRRGQGAEAFF.

The J gene is TRBJ2-7, the V gene TRBV21-1; TRBD1, the table's D call, was not compared with the DNA. TRBV21-1 is classified as a pseudogene. This CDR3 has 15 residues. The CDR3 DNA reads TGTGCCAGCAGCCCAGGGGGCTGCTCGTCCTACGAGCAGTACTTC. It codes for CASSPGGCSSYEQYF.

This chain connects TRBV2 to TRBJ1-4; TRBD1 matches 7 bases. Trimming cost V 7 bases and J 5 bases; bases outside gene matches: 10. The CDR3 contains 15 residues. The germline V gene has CDR1 SNHLY and CDR2 FYNNEI. The CDR3, as DNA: TGTGCCAGCATGAGAGACAGGGTCGGGAATGAAAAACTGTTTTTT. Translating gives CASMRDRVGNEKLFF.

The CDR3 loop reads CASSPRQETTNEKLFF. CDR3 sequence (DNA): TGTGCCAGCAGTCCTAGACAGGAGACAACTAATGAAAAACTGTTTTTT. The J gene is TRBJ1-4, the V gene TRBV27, with D tentatively TRBD1 (6 bases). Trimming left V 5 bases short and J 0 bases short, with 13 bases between. Germline CDR1 and CDR2: MNHEY and SMNVEV (reference sequence). This CDR3 is 16 amino acids long.